The 30 T cell receptor beta chains below were found in one sample sequenced in a study of T cell responses to AZD1222 COVID-19 vaccine. Assay: immunoSEQ multiplex PCR; the TCRdb copy retains only in-frame clones and omits some. Of 150,000 to 160,000 clones in the sample, about 89% were seen once. The sample here was peripheral blood, taken 28 days after the second AZD1222 dose. These TCRs come from an adult who received the AZD1222 COVID-19 vaccine.

The chain couples TRBV18 to TRBJ1-5; the D is unclear. Per the germline V gene, CDR1 is KGHSH and CDR2 is LQKENI. CDR3 length: 15 amino acids. The V and J ends lost 4 bases and 1 base respectively, with 11 bases between them. CDR3 sequence: CASSRIRESNQPQHF. The DNA for the CDR3 is TGTGCCAGCTCACGGATTCGGGAAAGCAATCAGCCCCAGCATTTT.

Remarks on this clone: Distinct nucleotide sequences in the sample also encode this CDR3. CDR3 sequence (DNA): TGCAGTGCTCGGCGGGGAGAGACCCAGTACTTC. Amino acids: CSARRGETQYF. The chain has TRBV20-1 and TRBJ2-5, with D possibly matching TRBD2 (6 bases). CDR1 is DFQATT, CDR2 SNEGSKA, per germline (reference sequence). Trimming left V 5 bases short and J 4 bases short, with 8 bases between. This CDR3 is built from 11 residues.

V and J are TRBV5-4 and TRBJ1-5; TRBD1 might be the D (6 bases). Germline V gene lookup returns CDR1 SGHNT and CDR2 YYREEE (reference sequence). V lost 0 bases and J 0 bases, leaving 7 bases between the germline ends. This CDR3 has 15 residues. CDR3 sequence: CASSLGGLSNQPQHF. The CDR3 nucleotides are TGTGCCAGCAGCTTGGGGGGGCTTAGCAATCAGCCCCAGCATTTT.

The chain joins TRBV6-5 to TRBJ2-1, with TRBD2 matching 7 bases. The V segment lost 8 bases and the J segment 10 bases; nucleotides outside the gene matches: 17. The germline CDR1 and CDR2 sequences are MNHEY and SVGAGI. This CDR3 spans 15 amino acids. The CDR3 sequence: CASGWVAGAEGEQFF. The CDR3 DNA reads TGTGCCAGCGGGTGGGTTGCGGGAGCGGAAGGGGAGCAGTTCTTC.

This rearrangement joins TRBV5-1 to TRBJ2-3; possible D gene TRBD2, 6 bases. The CDR3 covers 16 residues. Trimming removed 0 bases at V and 0 bases at J, with 11 bases between. Germline V gene data show CDR1 as SGHRS and CDR2 as YFSETQ. As DNA, the CDR3 is TGCGCCAGCAGCTTGGTCGGGACTTCTAGCACAGATACGCAGTATTTT. Translating gives CASSLVGTSSTDTQYF.

The V call is TRBV19, the J call TRBJ1-6, with D perhaps matching TRBD1 (6 bases). CDR1 and CDR2 (germline): LNHDA, SQIVND (reference sequence). The CDR3 is 16 amino acids. The ends were cut back, 2 bases at V and 0 bases at J, with 8 bases in the middle. CDR3 sequence: CASSIQGSSYNSPLHF. DNA of the CDR3: TGTGCCAGTAGTATACAGGGGAGCTCCTATAATTCACCCCTCCACTTT.

This chain uses TRBV7-8 with TRBJ2-1; D is undetermined. Germline V gene lookup returns CDR1 SGHVS and CDR2 FQNEAQ. V lost 5 bases to trimming and J lost 4 bases, with 9 bases between them. This CDR3 region has 13 residues. The CDR3 protein is CASSLTVYNEQFF. DNA for the CDR3: TGTGCCAGCAGCCTAACAGTTTACAATGAGCAGTTCTTC.

V gene TRBV9 combines with J gene TRBJ2-5; TRBD1 agrees at 8 bases. V shed 0 bases and J 7 bases; nucleotides not matched to a gene: 5. The CDR3 runs 14 residues. From germline, CDR1 is SGDLS and CDR2 YYNGEE. CDR3 sequence: CASSVESGGGTQYF. CDR3 DNA: TGTGCCAGCAGCGTAGAGTCAGGGGGCGGGACCCAGTACTTC.

The J gene is TRBJ2-1, the V gene TRBV6-7; 11 bases match TRBD2. TRBV6-7 is an open reading frame, and its role is uncertain. Trimming removed 2 bases from V and 10 bases from J; junction bases left unmatched: 10. The CDR3 is 16 amino acids. The CDR3 sequence: CASSYVGLADGNEQFF. The CDR3 DNA reads TGTGCCAGCAGTTACGTGGGACTAGCGGACGGGAACGAGCAGTTCTTC.

The CDR3 is CASSTWTAMNTEAFF. CDR3 nucleotides: TGTGCCAGTAGTACATGGACAGCTATGAACACTGAAGCTTTCTTT. The V call is TRBV19, the J call TRBJ1-1; maybe TRBD1 (6 bases). Trimming took 4 bases from V and 0 from J, leaving 12 bases between them. The CDR3 consists of 15 residues. The germline V gene has CDR1 LNHDA and CDR2 SQIVND (reference sequence).

This clone was seen only once. The chain recombines TRBV28 with TRBJ2-6, with D possibly matching TRBD1 (6 bases). The CDR3 runs 18 residues. CDR1 is MDHEN, CDR2 SYDVKM, per germline. Trimming removed 2 bases from V and 2 bases from J, with 16 bases in between. The CDR3 sequence is CASSLGQGIGAGANVLTF. In DNA form, the CDR3 reads TGTGCCAGCAGTTTAGGGCAGGGGATAGGGGCTGGGGCCAACGTCCTGACTTTC.

This chain links TRBV6-5 with TRBJ2-2; D is undetermined. Germline loops: CDR1 MNHEY, CDR2 SVGAGI. This CDR3 has 13 residues. V lost 6 bases and J 2 bases, leaving 7 bases between the germline ends. In DNA form, the CDR3 reads TGTGCCAGCAGGTTTCCTAACACCGGGGAGCTGTTTTTT. It specifies CASRFPNTGELFF.

The J gene is TRBJ1-1, the V gene TRBV5-1; D is perhaps TRBD1 (6 bases). The V gene's germline CDR1 is SGHRS and CDR2 YFSETQ. The CDR3 totals 14 residues. The V end was cut by 6 bases, the J end by 4 bases, with 16 bases between. The CDR3 sequence: CASTPVGGATEAFF. The DNA of the CDR3 is TGCGCCAGCACCCCTGTCGGGGGCGCCACTGAAGCTTTCTTT.

The chain is built from TRBV10-1 and TRBJ1-6; D remains ambiguous. Germline V lookup: CDR1 WNHNN, CDR2 SYGVQD (reference sequence). The CDR3 contains 15 residues. V was shortened by 10 bases and J by 5 bases, with 18 bases between the two germline ends. Written as DNA, the CDR3 is TGCGCCACCCAACCTCGAGGAAGCAATAATTCACCCCTCCACTTT. As protein: CATQPRGSNNSPLHF.

This rearrangement joins TRBV11-3 to TRBJ2-2, with D possibly being TRBD2 (5 bases). The germline CDR1 and CDR2 sequences are SGHNT and YENEEA. Between the trimmed V and J ends, which lost 0 bases and 1 base, there was a span of 6 bases. The CDR3 runs 15 residues. The CDR3 spells CASSLDGENTGELFF. The CDR3 region has the DNA TGTGCCAGCAGCTTAGACGGGGAGAACACCGGGGAGCTGTTTTTT.

This sequence joins TRBV29-1 and TRBJ2-3; 8 bases are shared with TRBD2. Germline CDR1 SQVTM, CDR2 ANQGSEA. The CDR3 is 12 amino acids. The trim removed 6 bases at V and 1 base at J, leaving 0 bases unmatched. CDR3 protein: CSVAGGTDTQYF. DNA of the CDR3: TGCAGCGTAGCGGGAGGCACAGATACGCAGTATTTT.

The genes are TRBV2 and TRBJ1-5, with TRBD1 matching over 7 bases. The germline V gene encodes CDR1 SNHLY and CDR2 FYNNEI. This CDR3 contains 15 residues. With V trimmed by 7 bases and J by 2 bases, 8 bases remained unmatched. The CDR3 loop reads CASTIGGTGNQPQHF. The CDR3, as DNA: TGTGCCAGCACGATCGGAGGGACAGGCAATCAGCCCCAGCATTTT.

The CDR3 reads CASSSPGQHKYF. The CDR3 nucleotides read TGTGCCAGCAGCTCTCCGGGACAGCATAAGTACTTC. The chain has TRBV5-8 and TRBJ2-5; 7 bases align to TRBD1. Looked up from germline, CDR1 is SGHTS and CDR2 is YDEGEE. V was pared by 3 bases and J by 12 bases, with 8 bases of the junction left unmatched. The CDR3 has 12 amino acids. Together with reference TRBV5-8 and TRBJ2-5, the CDR3 gives the full variable domain: EAGVTQSPTHLIKTRGQQATLRCSPISGHTSVYWYQQALGLGLQFLLWYDEGEERNRGNFPPRFSGRQFPNYSSELNVNALELEDSALYLCASSSPGQHKYFGPGTRLLVL.

The rearrangement uses TRBV7-2 and TRBJ2-7; D is possibly TRBD2 (8 bases). Between the trimmed V and J ends, which lost 6 bases and 6 bases, there was a span of 18 bases. The CDR3 spans 14 residues. Germline assignment: CDR1 SGHTA and CDR2 FQGNSA. The CDR3 DNA reads as TGTGCCAGCAGTACCCGGGAGGGGGCGGCCGAGCAGTACTTC. Translation gives CASSTREGAAEQYF. The full variable domain, in which reference TRBV7-2 and TRBJ2-7 provide the parts outside the CDR3, is GAGVSQSPSNKVTEKGKDVELRCDPISGHTALYWYRQSLGQGLEFLIYFQGNSAPDKSGLPSDRFSAERTGGSVSTLTIQRTQQEDSAVYLCASSTREGAAEQYFGPGTRLTVT.

The rearrangement links TRBV6-5 to TRBJ1-4, with unresolved D. This CDR3 has 16 amino acids. Germline values: CDR1 MNHEY, CDR2 SVGAGI. V was trimmed by 2 bases and J by 0 bases, leaving 10 bases between them. Here the CDR3 reads CASSYGGIATNEKLFF. In DNA, the CDR3 is TGTGCCAGCAGTTACGGAGGGATAGCAACTAATGAAAAACTGTTTTTT.

The gene calls are TRBV5-1 and TRBJ2-7; a weak D match, TRBD2 (5 bases). Trimming stripped 0 bases from V and 2 bases from J, with 6 bases between. The CDR3 runs 13 residues. CDR1 and CDR2 from the germline V gene are SGHRS and YFSETQ. This CDR3 reads CASSLAGTYEQYF. In DNA form, the CDR3 reads TGCGCCAGCAGCTTGGCCGGGACCTACGAGCAGTACTTC.

This CDR3 is CASSLRVTRGADEQFF. CDR3 nucleotide sequence: TGTGCCAGCAGCCTTAGGGTGACTAGGGGGGCAGATGAGCAGTTCTTC. The chain has TRBV11-3 and TRBJ2-1, with D perhaps TRBD1 or TRBD2 (6 bases each). The CDR3 is made up of 16 amino acids. The ends were cut back, 5 bases at V and 8 bases at J, with 22 bases in the middle. Germline values: CDR1 SGHNT, CDR2 YENEEA. Together with reference TRBV11-3 and TRBJ2-1, the CDR3 gives the full variable domain: EAGVVQSPRYKIIEKKQPVAFWCNPISGHNTLYWYLQNLGQGPELLIRYENEEAVDDSQLPKDRFSAERLKGVDSTLKIQPAELGDSAVYLCASSLRVTRGADEQFFGPGTRLTVL.

The J gene is TRBJ2-7, the V gene TRBV11-2, with TRBD2 as a possible D gene (6 bases). Deletions cut 7 bases from V and 4 bases from J, with 20 bases between. CDR1 SGHAT and CDR2 FQNNGV come from the germline V gene. This CDR3 spans 15 amino acids. CDR3 amino acids: CASTPLGQGGYEQYF. The CDR3 DNA reads as TGTGCCAGCACCCCCCTGGGCCAGGGAGGTTACGAGCAGTACTTC. The full variable domain, in which reference TRBV11-2 and TRBJ2-7 provide the parts outside the CDR3, is EAGVAQSPRYKIIEKRQSVAFWCNPISGHATLYWYQQILGQGPKLLIQFQNNGVVDDSQLPKDRFSAERLKGVDSTLKIQPAKLEDSAVYLCASTPLGQGGYEQYFGPGTRLTVT.

This chain uses TRBV19 with TRBJ1-6; D perhaps matches TRBD1 (5 bases). V was trimmed by 5 bases and J by 6 bases, leaving 11 bases between them. The CDR3 totals 14 residues. Germline loops: CDR1 LNHDA, CDR2 SQIVND (reference sequence). The CDR3 reads CASSPGRINSPLHF. CDR3 DNA: TGTGCCAGTAGTCCGGGACGGATTAATTCACCCCTCCACTTT.

This rearrangement joins TRBV5-1 to TRBJ1-3, with D possibly TRBD1 on 5 matching bases. This CDR3 comprises 16 residues. Germline CDR1 reads SGHRS; CDR2 reads YFSETQ. Trimming took off 5 bases at V and 0 bases at J, with 15 bases between the two ends. The chain's CDR3 is CASSPWDASSGNTIYF. The CDR3, as DNA: TGCGCCAGCAGTCCCTGGGACGCCAGCTCTGGAAACACCATATATTTT.

DNA for the CDR3: TGTGCCAGCAGTTTCCCGACCCGAGGAGGCGATGAGCAGTTCTTC. Translating gives CASSFPTRGGDEQFF. The chain carries TRBV28 and TRBJ2-1, with D possibly matching TRBD2 (5 bases). CDR1 is MDHEN and CDR2 is SYDVKM in the germline V gene. This CDR3 is 15 amino acids long. Between the trimmed V and J ends, which lost 3 bases and 8 bases, there was a span of 17 bases.

The rearrangement uses TRBV2 and TRBJ1-1; TRBD1 might be the D (5 bases). V was cut by 4 bases and J by 7 bases, with 13 bases left in between. Germline V gene lookup returns CDR1 SNHLY and CDR2 FYNNEI. This CDR3 region has 13 residues. Here the CDR3 DNA reads TGTGCCAGCAGTGTCACAGGAGGACTTGAAGCTTTCTTT. Protein sequence: CASSVTGGLEAFF.

This clone was detected a few times. The V and J genes are TRBV9 and TRBJ1-3; possibly TRBD1 for D (5 bases). Germline V CDR1 and CDR2: SGDLS, YYNGEE. CDR3 size: 16 residues. V lost 4 bases and J 1 base, leaving 15 bases between the germline ends. Here the CDR3 DNA reads TGTGCCAGCAGCCCGGGTCAAGGGGCGTCTGGAAACACCATATATTTT. The encoded protein is CASSPGQGASGNTIYF.

The rearrangement joins TRBV30 to TRBJ2-7; 8 nucleotides line up with TRBD1. The V gene's germline CDR1 is GTSNPN and CDR2 SVGIG (reference sequence). The CDR3 is 13 residues long. Unmatched junction bases numbered 8, after V lost 6 bases and J lost 4 bases. The CDR3 loop reads CACAGTGPYEQYF. CDR3 in DNA: TGTGCCTGCGCCGGGACAGGCCCATACGAGCAGTACTTC. Drawing the rest from reference TRBV30 and TRBJ2-7, the complete variable domain is SQTIHQWPATLVQPVGSPLSLECTVEGTSNPNLYWYRQAAGRGLQLLFYSVGIGQISSEVPQNLSASRPQDRQFILSSKKLLLSDSGFYLCACAGTGPYEQYFGPGTRLTVT.

This sequence joins TRBV19 and TRBJ2-1; D is ambiguous. The ends were cut back, 4 bases at V and 4 bases at J, with 14 bases in the middle. The length of the CDR3 is 15 residues. Germline CDR1 and CDR2: LNHDA and SQIVND (reference sequence). CDR3 coding DNA: TGTGCCAGTAGTACCCCCCGGCAGACATACAATGAGCAGTTCTTC. As protein: CASSTPRQTYNEQFF.